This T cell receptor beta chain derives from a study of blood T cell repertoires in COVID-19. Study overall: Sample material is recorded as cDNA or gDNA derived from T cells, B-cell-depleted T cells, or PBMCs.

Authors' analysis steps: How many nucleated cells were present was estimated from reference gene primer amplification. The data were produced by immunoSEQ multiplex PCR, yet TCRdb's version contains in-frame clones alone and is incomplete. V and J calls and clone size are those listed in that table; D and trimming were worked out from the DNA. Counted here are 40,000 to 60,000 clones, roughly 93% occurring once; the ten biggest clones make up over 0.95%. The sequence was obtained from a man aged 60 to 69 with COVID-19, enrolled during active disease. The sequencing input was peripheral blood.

The CDR3 coding sequence is TGTGCCAGCAGGCCAGGGTGGTGGGCGAACACTGAAGCTTTCTTT. It codes for CASRPGWWANTEAFF. The rearrangement joins TRBV6-4 to TRBJ1-1, with D possibly being TRBD1 (5 bases). The CDR3 spans 15 residues. Trimming stripped 6 bases from V and 1 base from J, with 15 bases between. CDR1 and CDR2 from the germline V gene are MRHNA and SNTAGT.